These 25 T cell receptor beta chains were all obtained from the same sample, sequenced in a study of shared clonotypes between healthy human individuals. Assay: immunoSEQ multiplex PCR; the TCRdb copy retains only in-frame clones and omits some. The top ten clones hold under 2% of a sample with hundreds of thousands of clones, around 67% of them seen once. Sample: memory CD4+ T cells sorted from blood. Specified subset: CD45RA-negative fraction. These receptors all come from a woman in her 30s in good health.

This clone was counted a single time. CDR3 bases: TGTGCCAGCAGGATGGGACAGCTCACAGATACGCAGTATTTT. It specifies CASRMGQLTDTQYF. V is TRBV27 and J is TRBJ2-3; 7 bases line up with TRBD1. The CDR3 sequence is 14 residues long. With 6 bases clipped from V and 2 bases from J, the junction kept 5 bases outside the gene matches. Germline CDR1 reads MNHEY; CDR2 reads SMNVEV (reference sequence).

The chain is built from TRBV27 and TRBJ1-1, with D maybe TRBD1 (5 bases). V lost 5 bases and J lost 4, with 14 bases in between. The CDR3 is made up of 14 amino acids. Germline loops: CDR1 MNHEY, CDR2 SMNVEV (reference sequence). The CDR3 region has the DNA TGTGCCAGCAGTCATCCCCGGGGGGGCACTGAAGCTTTCTTT. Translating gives CASSHPRGGTEAFF.

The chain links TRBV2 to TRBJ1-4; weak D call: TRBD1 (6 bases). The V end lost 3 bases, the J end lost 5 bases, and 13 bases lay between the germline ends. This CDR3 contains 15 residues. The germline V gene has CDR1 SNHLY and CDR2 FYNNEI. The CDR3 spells CASSDGGASNEKLFF. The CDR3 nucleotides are TGTGCCAGCAGTGACGGGGGGGCCTCGAATGAAAAACTGTTTTTT.

The CDR3 here is CASSLPGDEKLFF. The CDR3 DNA follows: TGTGCCAGCAGCTTACCAGGAGATGAAAAACTGTTTTTT. The gene calls are TRBV7-6 and TRBJ1-4; no definite D call. The germline V gene encodes CDR1 SGHVS and CDR2 FNYEAQ. The length of the CDR3 is 13 residues. V shed 2 bases and J shed 6 bases, with 7 bases lying between them. The entire variable domain, with the rest obtained from reference TRBV7-6 and TRBJ1-4, is as follows: GAGVSQSPRYKVTKRGQDVALRCDPISGHVSLYWYRQALGQGPEFLTYFNYEAQQDKSGLPNDRFSAERPEGSISTLTIQRTEQRDSAMYRCASSLPGDEKLFFGSGTQLSVL.

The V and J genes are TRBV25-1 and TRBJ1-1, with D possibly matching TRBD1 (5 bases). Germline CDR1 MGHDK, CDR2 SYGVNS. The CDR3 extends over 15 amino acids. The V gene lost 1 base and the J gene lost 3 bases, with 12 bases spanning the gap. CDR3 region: CASSEFNGGDTEAFF. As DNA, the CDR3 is TGTGCCAGCAGTGAATTTAATGGGGGGGACACTGAAGCTTTCTTT.

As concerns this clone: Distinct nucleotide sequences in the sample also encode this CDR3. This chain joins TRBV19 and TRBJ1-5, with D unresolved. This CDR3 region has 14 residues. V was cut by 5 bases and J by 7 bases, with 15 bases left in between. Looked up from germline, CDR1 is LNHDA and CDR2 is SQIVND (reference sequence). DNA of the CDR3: TGTGCCAGTAGTCGTGCTGTAGGGTTCCAGCCCCAGCATTTT. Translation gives CASSRAVGFQPQHF.

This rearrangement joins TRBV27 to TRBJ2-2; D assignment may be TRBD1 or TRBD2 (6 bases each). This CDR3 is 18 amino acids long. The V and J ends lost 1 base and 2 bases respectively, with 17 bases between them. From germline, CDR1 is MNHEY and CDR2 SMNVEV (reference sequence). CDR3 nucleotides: TGTGCCAGCAGTTTATACCCGCCGGGGGACATAAACACCGGGGAGCTGTTTTTT. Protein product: CASSLYPPGDINTGELFF.

The DNA of the CDR3 is TGTGCCAGCAGCTTGGGGACAGTGACCGACAATCAGCCCCAGCATTTT. Its translation is CASSLGTVTDNQPQHF. The rearrangement links TRBV5-8 to TRBJ1-5; D is possibly TRBD1 (6 bases). Germline CDR1 reads SGHTS; CDR2 reads YDEGEE. Trimming removed 0 bases from V and 3 bases from J, with 13 bases in between. CDR3 size: 16 residues.

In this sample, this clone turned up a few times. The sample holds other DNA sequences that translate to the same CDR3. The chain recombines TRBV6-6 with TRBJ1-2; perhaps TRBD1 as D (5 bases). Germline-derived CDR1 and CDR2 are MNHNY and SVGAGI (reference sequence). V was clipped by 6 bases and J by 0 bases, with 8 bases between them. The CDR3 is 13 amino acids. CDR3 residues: CASSRDSNYGYTF. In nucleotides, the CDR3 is TGTGCCAGCAGCCGGGACTCTAACTATGGCTACACCTTC.

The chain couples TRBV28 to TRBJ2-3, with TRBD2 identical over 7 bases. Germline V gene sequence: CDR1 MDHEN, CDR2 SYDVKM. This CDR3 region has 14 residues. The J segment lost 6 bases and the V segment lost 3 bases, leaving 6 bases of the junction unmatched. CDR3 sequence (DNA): TGTGCCAGCAGTTTCGGGGGGAGCGGGGATACGCAGTATTTT. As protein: CASSFGGSGDTQYF.

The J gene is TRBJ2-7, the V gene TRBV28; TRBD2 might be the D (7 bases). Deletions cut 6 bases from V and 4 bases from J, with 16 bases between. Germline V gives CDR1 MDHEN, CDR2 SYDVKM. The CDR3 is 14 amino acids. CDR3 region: CASSILGGAYEQYF. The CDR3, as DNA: TGTGCCAGCAGCATCCTAGGGGGGGCTTACGAGCAGTACTTC.

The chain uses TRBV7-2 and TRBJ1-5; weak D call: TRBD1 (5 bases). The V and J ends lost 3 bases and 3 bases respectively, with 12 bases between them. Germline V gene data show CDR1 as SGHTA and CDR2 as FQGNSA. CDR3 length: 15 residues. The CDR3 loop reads CASSFLGGPNQPQHF. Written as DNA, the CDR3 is TGTGCCAGCAGCTTCCTGGGGGGACCCAATCAGCCCCAGCATTTT.

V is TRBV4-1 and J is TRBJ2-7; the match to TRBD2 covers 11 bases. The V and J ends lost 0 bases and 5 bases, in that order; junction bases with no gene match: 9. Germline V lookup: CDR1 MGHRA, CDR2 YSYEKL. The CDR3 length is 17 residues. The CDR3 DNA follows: TGCGCCAGCAGCCAAGAGATCGGTCTAGCGGGAGGACACGAGCAGTACTTC. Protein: CASSQEIGLAGGHEQYF.

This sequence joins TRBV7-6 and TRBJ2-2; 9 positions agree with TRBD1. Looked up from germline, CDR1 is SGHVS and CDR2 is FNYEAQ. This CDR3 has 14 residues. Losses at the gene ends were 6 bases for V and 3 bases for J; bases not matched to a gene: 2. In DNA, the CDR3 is TGTGCCAGCAGGCGGGACAGGGACACCGGGGAGCTGTTTTTT. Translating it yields CASRRDRDTGELFF.

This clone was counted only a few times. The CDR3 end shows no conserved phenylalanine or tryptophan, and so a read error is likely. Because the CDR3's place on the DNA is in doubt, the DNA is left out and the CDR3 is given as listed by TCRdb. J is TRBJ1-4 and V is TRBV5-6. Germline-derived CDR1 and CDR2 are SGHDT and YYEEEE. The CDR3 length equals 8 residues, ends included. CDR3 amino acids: CASSLVGN.

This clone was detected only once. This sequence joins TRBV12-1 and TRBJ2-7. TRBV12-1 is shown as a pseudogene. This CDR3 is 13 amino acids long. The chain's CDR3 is CASSPGRSYEQYF. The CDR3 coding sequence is TGTGCCAGCAGCCCCGGGCGATCCTACGAGCAGTACTTC.

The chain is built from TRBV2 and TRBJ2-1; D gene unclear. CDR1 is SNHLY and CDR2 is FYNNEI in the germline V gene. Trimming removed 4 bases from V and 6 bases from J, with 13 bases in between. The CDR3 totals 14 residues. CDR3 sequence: CASSGLGFFNEQFF. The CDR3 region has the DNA TGTGCCAGCAGTGGGTTGGGTTTCTTCAATGAGCAGTTCTTC.

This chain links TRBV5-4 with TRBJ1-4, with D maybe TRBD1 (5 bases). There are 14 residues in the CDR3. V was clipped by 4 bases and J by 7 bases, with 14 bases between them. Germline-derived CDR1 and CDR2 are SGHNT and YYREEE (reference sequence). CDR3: CASSLTDRSEKLFF. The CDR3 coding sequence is TGTGCCAGCAGCCTGACTGACAGAAGTGAAAAACTGTTTTTT.

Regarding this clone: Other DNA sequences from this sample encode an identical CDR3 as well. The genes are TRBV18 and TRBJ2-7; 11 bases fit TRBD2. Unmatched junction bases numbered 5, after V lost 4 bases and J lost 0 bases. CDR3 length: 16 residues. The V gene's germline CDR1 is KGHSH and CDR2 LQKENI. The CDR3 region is CASSLSGTSGSYEQYF. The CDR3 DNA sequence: TGTGCCAGCTCACTGTCCGGGACTAGCGGCTCCTACGAGCAGTACTTC. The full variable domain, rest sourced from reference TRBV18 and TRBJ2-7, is NAGVMQNPRHLVRRRGQEARLRCSPMKGHSHVYWYRQLPEEGLKFMVYLQKENIIDESGMPKERFSAEFPKEGPSILRIQQVVRGDSAAYFCASSLSGTSGSYEQYFGPGTRLTVT.

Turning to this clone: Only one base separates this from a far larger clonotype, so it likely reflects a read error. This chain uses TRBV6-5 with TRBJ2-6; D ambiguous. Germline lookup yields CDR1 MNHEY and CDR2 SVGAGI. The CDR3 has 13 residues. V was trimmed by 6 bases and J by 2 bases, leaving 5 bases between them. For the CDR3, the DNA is TGTGCCAGCAGAGTAACTGGGGCCAACGTCCTGACTTTC. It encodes CASRVTGANVLTF.

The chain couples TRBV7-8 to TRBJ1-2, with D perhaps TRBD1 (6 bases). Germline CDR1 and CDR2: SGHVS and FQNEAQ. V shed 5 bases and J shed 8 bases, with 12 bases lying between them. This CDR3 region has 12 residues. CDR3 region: CASSPQGNGYTF. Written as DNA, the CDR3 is TGTGCCAGCAGCCCGCAGGGGAACGGCTACACCTTC.

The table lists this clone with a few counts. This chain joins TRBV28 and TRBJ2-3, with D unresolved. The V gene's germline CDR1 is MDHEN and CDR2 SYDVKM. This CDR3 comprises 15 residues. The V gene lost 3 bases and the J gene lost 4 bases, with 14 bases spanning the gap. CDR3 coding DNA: TGTGCCAGCAGTTTGGCTTACGGCGACTCAGATACGCAGTATTTT. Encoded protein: CASSLAYGDSDTQYF.

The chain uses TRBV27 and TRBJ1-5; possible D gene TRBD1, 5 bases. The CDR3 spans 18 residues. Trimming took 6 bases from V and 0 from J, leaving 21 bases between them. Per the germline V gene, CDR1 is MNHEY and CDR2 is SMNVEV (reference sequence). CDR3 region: CASSRRAGPGYSNQPQHF. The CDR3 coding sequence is TGTGCCAGCAGCCGTAGGGCAGGGCCCGGGTATAGCAATCAGCCCCAGCATTTT.

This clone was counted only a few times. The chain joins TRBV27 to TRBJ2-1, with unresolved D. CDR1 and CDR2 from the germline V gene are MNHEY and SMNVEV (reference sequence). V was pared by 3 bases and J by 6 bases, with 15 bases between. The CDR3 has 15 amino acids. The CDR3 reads CASSFGPSLGNEQFF. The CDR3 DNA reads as TGTGCCAGCAGTTTCGGACCTAGTTTGGGCAATGAGCAGTTCTTC.

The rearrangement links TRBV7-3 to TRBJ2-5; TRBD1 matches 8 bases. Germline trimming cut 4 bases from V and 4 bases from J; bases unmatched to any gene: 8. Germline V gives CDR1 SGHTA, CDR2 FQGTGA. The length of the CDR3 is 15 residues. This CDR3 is CASSSTGAPGETQYF. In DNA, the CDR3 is TGTGCCAGCAGCTCGACAGGGGCCCCAGGAGAGACCCAGTACTTC. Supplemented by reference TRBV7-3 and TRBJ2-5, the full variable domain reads GAGVSQTPSNKVTEKGKYVELRCDPISGHTALYWYRQSLGQGPEFLIYFQGTGAADDSGLPNDRFFAVRPEGSVSTLKIQRTERGDSAVYLCASSSTGAPGETQYFGPGTRLLVL.